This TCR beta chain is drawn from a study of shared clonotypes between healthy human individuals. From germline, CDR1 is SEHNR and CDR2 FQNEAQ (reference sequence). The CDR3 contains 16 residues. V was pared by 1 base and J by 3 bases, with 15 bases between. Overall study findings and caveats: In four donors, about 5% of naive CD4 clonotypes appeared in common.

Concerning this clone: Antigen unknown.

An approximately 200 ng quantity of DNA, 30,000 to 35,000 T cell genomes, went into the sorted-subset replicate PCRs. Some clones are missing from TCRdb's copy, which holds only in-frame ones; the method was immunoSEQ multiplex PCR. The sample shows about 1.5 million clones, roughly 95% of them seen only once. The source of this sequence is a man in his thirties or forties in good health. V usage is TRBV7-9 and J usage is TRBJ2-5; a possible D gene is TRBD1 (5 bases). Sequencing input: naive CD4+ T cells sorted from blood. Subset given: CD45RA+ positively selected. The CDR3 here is CASSLEDLGRKETQYF. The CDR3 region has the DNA TGTGCCAGCAGCTTAGAGGATTTGGGGCGGAAAGAGACCCAGTACTTC.